This T cell receptor (beta chain) appears in the sequencing data of a study of T cells in Graves' hyperthyroidism and ophthalmopathy. The authors deemed Graves' hyperthyroidism stable absent ophthalmopathy progression within 18 months. Regions amplified from RNA transcripts were the TCR beta CDR3 regions. Primed by the HTBI set, a first-round RT-PCR was run on the TCR CDR3. TCRdb ran MiXCR on the multiplex PCR reads and lists one entry per CDR3 protein. The table lists approximately 420,000 distinct CDR3 sequences, roughly an eighth of them singletons. This CDR3 contains 13 residues. V trimming: 10 bases; J trimming: 8 bases; junction bases outside the gene matches: 7. In its sample, this clonotype was seen many times.

The chain is built from TRBV12-3 or TRBV12-4 and TRBJ1-6; 8 nucleotides agree with TRBD1. This clonotype was obtained from a young woman with Graves' hyperthyroidism. The sequencing input was blood. CDR3 protein: CATQGAGDSPLHF. The CDR3 DNA is TGTGCCACCCAGGGGGCAGGGGATTCACCCCTCCACTTT.